The source of this T cell receptor beta chain is a study of blood T cell repertoires in COVID-19. Study details: COVID-19 samples, acute and convalescent, were from the United States, Italy and Spain. T cells, B-cell-depleted T cells, or PBMCs provided the cDNA or gDNA that served as material.

Study processing details: Nucleated cell number was recorded as an estimate derived from reference gene primer amplification. Clones were read by immunoSEQ multiplex PCR, and TCRdb kept only the in-frame ones, dropping some. Clone size and the V and J calls come from that table; the DNA yielded D and trimming. Among 30,000 to 45,000 clones listed, 90% were seen once. This receptor was taken from a man between 65 and 85 years old with acute or convalescent COVID-19. The specimen was peripheral blood.

The CDR3 coding sequence is TGTGCCACCAGCAGAGCTACTAGCAGGGAGACCCAGTACTTC. Amino acids: CATSRATSRETQYF. This rearrangement joins TRBV15 to TRBJ2-5, with D possibly TRBD2 on 6 matching bases. Germline lookup yields CDR1 LNHNV and CDR2 YYDKDF (reference sequence). The germline V and J ends were trimmed by 1 base and 5 bases, with 11 bases remaining between them. This CDR3 contains 14 residues.